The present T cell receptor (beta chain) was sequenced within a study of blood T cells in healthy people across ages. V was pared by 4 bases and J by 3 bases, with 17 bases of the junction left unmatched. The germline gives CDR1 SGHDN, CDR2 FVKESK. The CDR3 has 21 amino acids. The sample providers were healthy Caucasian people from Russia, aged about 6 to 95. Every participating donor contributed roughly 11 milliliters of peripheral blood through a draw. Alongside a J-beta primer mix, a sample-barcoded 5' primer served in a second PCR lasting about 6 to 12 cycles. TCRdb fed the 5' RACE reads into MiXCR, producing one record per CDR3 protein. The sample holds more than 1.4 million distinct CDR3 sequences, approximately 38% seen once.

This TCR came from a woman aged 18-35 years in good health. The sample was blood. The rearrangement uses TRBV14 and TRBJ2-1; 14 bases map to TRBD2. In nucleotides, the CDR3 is TGTGCCAGCAGCCCCCGACTTGTGCAGGGACTAGCGGGAGCCATCTACAATGAGCAGTTCTTC. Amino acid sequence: CASSPRLVQGLAGAIYNEQFF.